This T cell receptor (beta chain) is from a study of identical twins. Overall study findings and caveats: Among beta out-of-frame sequences, excess sharing between twins appeared weaker. The study drew conclusions from cross-sectional statistical analysis, not from following the same donors. Insertion counts were lower in abundant cord blood beta clonotypes, a trend that memory repertoires did not show.

CDR1 is MNHNY and CDR2 is SVGAGI in the germline V gene (reference sequence). This CDR3 is built from 16 residues. V dropped 2 bases and J dropped 0; count of bases not matched to a gene: 5. Comment on this clonotype: Its antigen is as yet unknown.

From the 5' RACE reads, TCRdb called clonotypes with MiXCR, one entry per CDR3 protein. The profile shows around 1.7 million distinct CDR3 sequences, around a third of them singletons. The rearrangement uses TRBV6-6 and TRBJ2-7, with TRBD1 matching 9 bases. The clonotype comes from a newborn girl in good health. Material for sequencing was cord blood. The DNA for the CDR3 is TGTGCCAGCAGTTACACCCCGGGACAGGGCTCCTACGAGCAGTACTTC. Its translation: CASSYTPGQGSYEQYF.